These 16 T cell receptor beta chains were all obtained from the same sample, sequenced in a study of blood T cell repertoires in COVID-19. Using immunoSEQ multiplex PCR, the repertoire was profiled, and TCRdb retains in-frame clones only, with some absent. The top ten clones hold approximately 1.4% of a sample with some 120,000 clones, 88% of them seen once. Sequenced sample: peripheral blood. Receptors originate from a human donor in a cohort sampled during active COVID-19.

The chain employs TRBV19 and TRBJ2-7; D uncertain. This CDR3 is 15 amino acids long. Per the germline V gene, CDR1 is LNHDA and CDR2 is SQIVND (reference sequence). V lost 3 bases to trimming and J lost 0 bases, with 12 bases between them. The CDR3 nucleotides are TGTGCCAGTAGTATTGGCATACAGAGCTCCTACGAGCAGTACTTC. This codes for CASSIGIQSSYEQYF.

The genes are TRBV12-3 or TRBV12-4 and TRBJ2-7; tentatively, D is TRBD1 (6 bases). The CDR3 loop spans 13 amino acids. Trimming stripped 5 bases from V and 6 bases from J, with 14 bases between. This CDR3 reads CASSPGQTSEQYF. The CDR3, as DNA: TGTGCCAGCAGTCCAGGACAGACTTCCGAGCAGTACTTC.

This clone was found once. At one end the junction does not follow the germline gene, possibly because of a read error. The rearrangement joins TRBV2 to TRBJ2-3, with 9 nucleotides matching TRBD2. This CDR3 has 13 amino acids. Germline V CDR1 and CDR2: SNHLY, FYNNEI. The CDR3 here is CASSRTGTSFNHF. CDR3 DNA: TGTGCCAGCAGCAGAACCGGGACTAGCTTTAATCATTTT.

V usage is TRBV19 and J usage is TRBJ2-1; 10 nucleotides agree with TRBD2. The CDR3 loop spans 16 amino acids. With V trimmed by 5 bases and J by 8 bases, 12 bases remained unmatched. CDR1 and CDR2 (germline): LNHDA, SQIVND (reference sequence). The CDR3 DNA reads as TGTGCCAGTAGTCCCCCCTGGCTAGCGGGAGTGGATGAGCAGTTCTTC. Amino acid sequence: CASSPPWLAGVDEQFF.

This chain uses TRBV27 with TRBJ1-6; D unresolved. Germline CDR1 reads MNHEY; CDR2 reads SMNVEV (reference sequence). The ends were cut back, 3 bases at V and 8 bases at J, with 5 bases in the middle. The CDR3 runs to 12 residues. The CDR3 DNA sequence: TGTGCCAGCAGTTTCGGGGATTCACCCCTCCACTTT. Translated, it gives CASSFGDSPLHF.

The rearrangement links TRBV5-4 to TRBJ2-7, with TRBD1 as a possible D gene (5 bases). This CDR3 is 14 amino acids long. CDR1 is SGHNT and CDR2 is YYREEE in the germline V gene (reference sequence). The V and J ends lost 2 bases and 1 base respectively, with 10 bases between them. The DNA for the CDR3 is TGTGCCAGCAGCTTCAAGCAGGGATCCTACGAGCAGTACTTC. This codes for CASSFKQGSYEQYF.

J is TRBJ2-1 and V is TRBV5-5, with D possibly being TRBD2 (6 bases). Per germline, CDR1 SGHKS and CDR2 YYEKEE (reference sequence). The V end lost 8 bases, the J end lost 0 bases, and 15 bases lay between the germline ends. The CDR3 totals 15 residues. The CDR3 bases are TGTGCCAGTTCCGAGCGGGCGAGCTCCTACAATGAGCAGTTCTTC. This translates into CASSERASSYNEQFF.

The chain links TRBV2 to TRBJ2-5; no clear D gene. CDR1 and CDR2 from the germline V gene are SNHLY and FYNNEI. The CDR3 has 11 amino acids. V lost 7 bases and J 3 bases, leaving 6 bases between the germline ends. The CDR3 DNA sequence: TGTGCCAGCACGCCGGAAGAGACCCAGTACTTC. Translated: CASTPEETQYF.

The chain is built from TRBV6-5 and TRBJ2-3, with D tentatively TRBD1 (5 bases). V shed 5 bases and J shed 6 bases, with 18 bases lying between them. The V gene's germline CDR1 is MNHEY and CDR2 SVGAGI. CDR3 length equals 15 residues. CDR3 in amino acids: CASSPGQGHLDTQYF. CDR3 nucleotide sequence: TGTGCCAGCAGTCCCGGACAAGGCCACCTCGATACGCAGTATTTT.

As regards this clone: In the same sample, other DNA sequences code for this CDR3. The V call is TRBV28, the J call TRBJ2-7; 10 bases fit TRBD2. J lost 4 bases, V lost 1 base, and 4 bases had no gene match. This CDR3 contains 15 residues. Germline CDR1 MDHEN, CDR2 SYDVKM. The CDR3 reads CASSLLLAGAYEQYF. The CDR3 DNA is TGTGCCAGCAGTTTATTGCTAGCGGGAGCGTACGAGCAGTACTTC. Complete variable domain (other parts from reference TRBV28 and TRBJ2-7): DVKVTQSSRYLVKRTGEKVFLECVQDMDHENMFWYRQDPGLGLRLIYFSYDVKMKEKGDIPEGYSVSREKKERFSLILESASTNQTSMYLCASSLLLAGAYEQYFGPGTRLTVT.

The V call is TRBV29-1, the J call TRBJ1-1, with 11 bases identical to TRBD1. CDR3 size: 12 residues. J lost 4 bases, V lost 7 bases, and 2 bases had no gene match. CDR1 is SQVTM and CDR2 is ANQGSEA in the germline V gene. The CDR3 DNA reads TGCAGCGGGGGGACAGGGGGCACTGAAGCTTTCTTT. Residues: CSGGTGGTEAFF.

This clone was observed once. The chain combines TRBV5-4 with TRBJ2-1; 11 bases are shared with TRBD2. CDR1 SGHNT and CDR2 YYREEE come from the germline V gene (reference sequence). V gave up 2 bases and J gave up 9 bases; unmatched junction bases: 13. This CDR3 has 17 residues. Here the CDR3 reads CASSLALSASGRSEQFF. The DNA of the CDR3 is TGTGCCAGCAGCTTAGCCTTGTCGGCTAGCGGGAGGAGTGAGCAGTTCTTC.

The CDR3, as DNA: TGTGCCAGCAGCTTGGGGACTCCTGGCTATGAGCAGTTCTTC. Amino acids: CASSLGTPGYEQFF. The chain recombines TRBV5-4 with TRBJ2-1; perhaps TRBD2 as D (5 bases). V gave up 0 bases and J gave up 8 bases, with 12 bases separating them. This CDR3 has 14 residues. Germline CDR1 is SGHNT and CDR2 is YYREEE (reference sequence).

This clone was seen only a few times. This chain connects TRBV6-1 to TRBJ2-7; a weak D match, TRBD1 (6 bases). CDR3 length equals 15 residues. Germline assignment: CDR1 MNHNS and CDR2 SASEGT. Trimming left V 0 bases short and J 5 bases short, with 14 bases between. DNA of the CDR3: TGTGCCAGCAGTGAAGCGGTGGGGACATCCCACGAGCAGTACTTC. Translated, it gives CASSEAVGTSHEQYF.

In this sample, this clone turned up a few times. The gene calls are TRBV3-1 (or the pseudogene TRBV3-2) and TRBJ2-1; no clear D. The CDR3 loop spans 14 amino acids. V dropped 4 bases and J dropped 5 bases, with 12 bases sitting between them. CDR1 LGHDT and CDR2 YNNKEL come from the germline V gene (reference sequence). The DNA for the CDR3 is TGTGCCAGCAGCCCGCCAATCCTAAACAATGAGCAGTTCTTC. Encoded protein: CASSPPILNNEQFF.

CDR3 sequence (DNA): TGTGCCAGCAGACCCCTAGCGGGAGGGTCCTACGAGCAGTACTTC. Its protein is CASRPLAGGSYEQYF. V gene TRBV28 combines with J gene TRBJ2-7; 12 bases are a match to TRBD2. The CDR3 runs 15 residues. Germline V gives CDR1 MDHEN, CDR2 SYDVKM. The junction had 4 bases not matched to a gene; V was cut back by 6 bases and J by 1 base.